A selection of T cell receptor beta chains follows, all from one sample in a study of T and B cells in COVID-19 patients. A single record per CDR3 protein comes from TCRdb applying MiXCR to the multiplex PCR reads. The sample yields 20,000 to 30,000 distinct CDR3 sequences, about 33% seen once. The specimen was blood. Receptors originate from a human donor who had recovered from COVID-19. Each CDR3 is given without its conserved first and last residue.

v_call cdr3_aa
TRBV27 ASSLGRVSYEQY
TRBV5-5 ASSLATPYSGNTIY
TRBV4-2 ASSQDMGELGQPQH
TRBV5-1 ASSTSASTGELF
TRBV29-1 SVESSSYEQY
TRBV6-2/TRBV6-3 ASTDGNYNEQF
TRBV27 ASKIRDRGYEQY
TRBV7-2 ASSSGTSGGTDTQY
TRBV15 ATSRAGGLEAF
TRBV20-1 SAVPGLDGNEQF
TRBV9 ASSPRGAGGGVGETQY
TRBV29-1 SVETGSNTKELF
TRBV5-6 ASSLAAGWVDTQY
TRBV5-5 ASSLGTGGYEQY
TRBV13 ASRLAGTRQSYTQY
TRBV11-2 ASSPRDTQY
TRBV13 ASSRGDEQY
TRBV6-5 ASSDVAWDGYT
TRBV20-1 SAPRGLSYEQY
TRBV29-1 SVKGQRPDNEQF
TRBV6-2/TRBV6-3 ASSYATYEQY
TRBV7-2 ASSLQWAGRETQY
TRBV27 ASSPTWTSGRLTKETQY
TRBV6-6 ASTQPSGMGEQF
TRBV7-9 ASSLGEQGPNGNTQY
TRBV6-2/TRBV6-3 ASSSPPLRQEQF
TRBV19 ASSASDRENTGELF
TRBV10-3 AISEYRDPKEETQY
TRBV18 ASSPGLNTGELF